The rows below give T cell receptor beta chains drawn from one sample of a study of monozygotic twins with inflammatory bowel disease. TCRdb re-called the 5' RACE reads; one entry per CDR3 protein, DNA not given. This sample lists approximately 380,000 distinct CDR3 sequences; its ten largest clones have about 2.5%. Sequencing used blood. The receptors shown here come from a human donor with ulcerative colitis or Crohn's disease, or a healthy co-twin of an affected twin (not recorded which). The CDR3 runs from the conserved cysteine through the conserved F or W. The order of the fields is J gene, V gene, CDR3 protein.

J: TRBJ2-1
V: TRBV20-1
CDR3: CSARDLFPGANEQFF

J: TRBJ2-2
V: TRBV7-3
CDR3: CASSPGTRGGELFF

J: TRBJ2-2
V: TRBV20-1
CDR3: CSARVTGTGWGGELFF

J: TRBJ2-5
V: TRBV27
CDR3: CASSSERETQYF

J: TRBJ2-5
V: TRBV5-1
CDR3: CASSFLPLVGSQETQYF

J: TRBJ2-1
V: TRBV5-1
CDR3: CASSVNREQFF

J: TRBJ1-1
V: TRBV6-5
CDR3: CASSSLAMPEAFF

J: TRBJ2-2
V: TRBV5-6
CDR3: CASSLSLYTGELFF

J: TRBJ2-5
V: TRBV5-1
CDR3: CASSLQTGPGQETQYF

J: TRBJ2-5
V: TRBV7-3
CDR3: CASSLVPGLLGQETQYF

J: TRBJ2-3
V: TRBV9
CDR3: CASSITSGGAPDTQYF

J: TRBJ2-1
V: TRBV20-1
CDR3: CSARDLGRRNEQFF

J: TRBJ1-1
V: TRBV7-9
CDR3: CASSSSGAGGNTEAFF

J: TRBJ2-7
V: TRBV6-5
CDR3: CASSWGRVYEQYF

J: TRBJ2-7
V: TRBV3-1
CDR3: CASSQVSGVSYEQYF

J: TRBJ2-2
V: TRBV7-9
CDR3: CASSRGETGELFF

J: TRBJ2-7
V: TRBV20-1
CDR3: CSARDPQGSNEQYF

J: TRBJ1-1
V: TRBV30
CDR3: CAWSVRQGGYSTEAFF

J: TRBJ2-7
V: TRBV6-5
CDR3: CASGDVEGFYEQYF

J: TRBJ2-1
V: TRBV27
CDR3: CASRRGGPNNEQFF

J: TRBJ1-1
V: TRBV5-6
CDR3: CASSLRQGVSEAFF

J: TRBJ2-7
V: TRBV5-1
CDR3: CASVGGSGPYEQYF

J: TRBJ1-3
V: TRBV5-1
CDR3: CASSSRGGALRSGNTIYF

J: TRBJ2-4
V: TRBV27
CDR3: CASRPMERAKNIQYF

J: TRBJ2-1
V: TRBV9
CDR3: CASSVAGTYNEQFF

J: TRBJ2-1
V: TRBV7-2
CDR3: CASSPTLLAGRKNEQFF

J: TRBJ1-2
V: TRBV7-3
CDR3: CASSLLPGNYGYTF

J: TRBJ2-2
V: TRBV7-2
CDR3: CASSSQTLTGELFF

J: TRBJ2-7
V: TRBV28
CDR3: CASSLGGPKGYEQYF

J: TRBJ2-2
V: TRBV7-7
CDR3: CASSPADRPLSGELFF

J: TRBJ2-5
V: TRBV12-3/TRBV12-4
CDR3: CASSLRQTQQETQYF

J: TRBJ2-3
V: TRBV29-1
CDR3: CSVEGGHRASTDTQYF

J: TRBJ1-4
V: TRBV7-9
CDR3: CASSPGQHNEKLFF

J: TRBJ2-2
V: TRBV5-1
CDR3: CASSLYGDAGVNTGELFF

J: TRBJ2-1
V: TRBV6-1
CDR3: CASSTGLAGGLSSYNEQFF

J: TRBJ1-2
V: TRBV11-2
CDR3: CASSLYSTGTGTWGYTF

J: TRBJ2-3
V: TRBV18
CDR3: CASHRERNTDTQYF

J: TRBJ2-2
V: TRBV11-3
CDR3: CASSKARNTGELFF

J: TRBJ2-1
V: TRBV9
CDR3: CASSVVTRGDEQFF

J: TRBJ1-5
V: TRBV12-3/TRBV12-4
CDR3: CASSSTGKAQHF

J: TRBJ2-3
V: TRBV20-1
CDR3: CSALIRTDTQYF

J: TRBJ1-6
V: TRBV11-2
CDR3: CASSPRQGQYYSYNSPLHF

J: TRBJ2-4
V: TRBV4-1
CDR3: CASSPLGQLAKNIQYF

J: TRBJ2-7
V: TRBV7-9
CDR3: CASSLVPGPVSYEQYF

J: TRBJ1-4
V: TRBV5-4
CDR3: CASSTGTPLGKLFF

J: TRBJ2-7
V: TRBV4-3
CDR3: CASSQELTATTYEQYF

J: TRBJ2-7
V: TRBV6-5
CDR3: CASSSTGTSPYEQYF

J: TRBJ1-1
V: TRBV7-2
CDR3: CASSRNIGRGGTEAFF